These 30 T cell receptor beta chains share one sample of origin, sequenced in a study of graft-versus-host responses after intestinal transplantation. For these receptors, no antigen is known. Profiled with immunoSEQ multiplex PCR; TCRdb holds only in-frame clones, not every one. The sample carries about 86,000 clones, roughly nine tenths recorded once. The sample was unstimulated CD4+ T cells sorted from spleen or lymph node cells, taken before transplant. The receptors here all came from a human donor who was the organ donor for an intestinal transplant.

The gene calls are TRBV4-3 and TRBJ2-1, with D unclear. V lost 1 base and J 0 bases, leaving 7 bases between the germline ends. Germline V gene sequence: CDR1 LGHNA, CDR2 YSLEER. The CDR3 loop spans 15 amino acids. The DNA for the CDR3 is TGCGCCAGCAGCCAAGGCCTAAGCTCCTACAATGAGCAGTTCTTC. This gives the protein CASSQGLSSYNEQFF.

The V call is TRBV6-1, the J call TRBJ2-1, with 10 nucleotides matching TRBD2. The CDR3 is 15 amino acids. Germline trimming cut 10 bases from V and 4 bases from J; bases unmatched to any gene: 10. The germline V gene has CDR1 MNHNS and CDR2 SASEGT. CDR3 bases: TGTGCCACCCTTCCGGGACTAGCGAGTTACAATGAGCAGTTCTTC. This encodes CATLPGLASYNEQFF.

J is TRBJ2-7 and V is TRBV7-2; TRBD2 might be the D (6 bases). V lost 5 bases and J lost 4, with 21 bases in between. The CDR3 consists of 16 residues. From germline, CDR1 is SGHTA and CDR2 FQGNSA. Here the CDR3 DNA reads TGTGCCAGCAGCAGGGACCTGACGGGGGTCGGGTACGAGCAGTACTTC. It yields the protein CASSRDLTGVGYEQYF.

The chain combines TRBV5-5 with TRBJ2-7; TRBD2 agrees at 11 bases. There are 16 residues in the CDR3. V shed 4 bases, J shed 0 bases, and the junction held 6 bases outside the gene matches. Germline lookup yields CDR1 SGHKS and CDR2 YYEKEE (reference sequence). CDR3 loop: CASSLGLAGLSYEQYF. The CDR3 nucleotides are TGTGCCAGCAGCCTTGGACTAGCGGGCCTCTCCTACGAGCAGTACTTC.

The chain carries TRBV5-1 and TRBJ2-3; TRBD2 matches 7 bases. V was clipped by 3 bases and J by 2 bases; unmatched bases: 12. The germline gives CDR1 SGHRS, CDR2 YFSETQ. This CDR3 has 17 amino acids. The CDR3 region is CASSSGSASGDTDTQYF. DNA for the CDR3: TGCGCCAGCAGCTCGGGGTCGGCTAGCGGAGACACAGATACGCAGTATTTT.

This clone came up a few times. The chain joins TRBV5-1 to TRBJ2-1; D gene uncertain. The CDR3 runs 11 residues. V gave up 1 base and J gave up 7 bases, with 3 bases separating them. Looked up from germline, CDR1 is SGHRS and CDR2 is YFSETQ. The CDR3 coding sequence is TGCGCCAGCAGCTTGCTTAATGAGCAGTTCTTC. Translation gives CASSLLNEQFF.

This chain links TRBV2 with TRBJ2-1; no definite D call. Germline V gene sequence: CDR1 SNHLY, CDR2 FYNNEI. Trimming stripped 6 bases from V and 6 bases from J, with 12 bases between. CDR3 length: 13 amino acids. CDR3 region: CASRSTGFNEQFF. The CDR3 DNA reads TGTGCCAGCAGGTCCACCGGGTTCAATGAGCAGTTCTTC. Together with reference TRBV2 and TRBJ2-1, the CDR3 gives the full variable domain: EPEVTQTPSHQVTQMGQEVILRCVPISNHLYFYWYRQILGQKVEFLVSFYNNEISEKSEIFDDQFSVERPDGSNFTLKIRSTKLEDSAMYFCASRSTGFNEQFFGPGTRLTVL.

This rearrangement joins TRBV19 to TRBJ2-7, with D possibly matching TRBD2 (6 bases). Germline CDR1 LNHDA, CDR2 SQIVND (reference sequence). The CDR3 covers 12 residues. Deletions cut 6 bases from V and 6 bases from J, with 12 bases between. The DNA for the CDR3 is TGTGCCAGTAGCATGGCGGGGACCGAGCAGTACTTC. This sequence encodes CASSMAGTEQYF.

This chain joins TRBV9 and TRBJ1-2; 9 nucleotides match TRBD1. The CDR3 extends over 18 amino acids. V was clipped by 3 bases and J by 5 bases; unmatched bases: 17. Germline V gives CDR1 SGDLS, CDR2 YYNGEE. CDR3 loop: CASSAQGAGWDAIYGYTF. The CDR3 nucleotides read TGTGCCAGCAGCGCACAGGGGGCCGGGTGGGACGCTATATATGGCTACACCTTC.

The table lists this clone with a few counts. The chain is built from TRBV7-8 and TRBJ2-7; maybe TRBD2 (6 bases). CDR1 and CDR2 from the germline V gene are SGHVS and FQNEAQ. V shed 5 bases and J shed 2 bases, with 10 bases lying between them. The CDR3 is made up of 13 amino acids. CDR3 in DNA: TGTGCCAGCAGCCTGACTAGTCCCTACGAGCAGTACTTC. Translated, it gives CASSLTSPYEQYF.

The V gene is TRBV13, the J gene TRBJ2-7, with 10 bases aligning to TRBD1. CDR3 size: 14 residues. The germline V gene encodes CDR1 PRHDT and CDR2 FYEKMQ (reference sequence). V shed 5 bases and J 4 bases; nucleotides not matched to a gene: 5. For the CDR3, the DNA is TGTGCCAGCAGCATCCGGGACAGGGGTTACGAGCAGTACTTC. Translating gives CASSIRDRGYEQYF.

This chain joins TRBV2 and TRBJ2-3, with D maybe TRBD2 (5 bases). Between the trimmed V and J ends, which lost 5 bases and 0 bases, there was a span of 12 bases. The CDR3 covers 15 residues. The germline gives CDR1 SNHLY, CDR2 FYNNEI. The CDR3 reads CASSSESGSTDTQYF. The DNA for the CDR3 is TGTGCCAGCAGTTCGGAAAGCGGTAGCACAGATACGCAGTATTTT.

The chain joins TRBV7-2 to TRBJ2-2; D perhaps matches TRBD2 (5 bases). This CDR3 has 16 amino acids. CDR1 and CDR2 from the germline V gene are SGHTA and FQGNSA. V shed 4 bases and J shed 7 bases, with 19 bases lying between them. CDR3: CASSSPLRARGGELFF. The CDR3 bases are TGTGCCAGCAGCTCCCCTTTGAGGGCGCGAGGCGGGGAGCTGTTTTTT.

This clone was seen a handful of times. The CDR3 DNA sequence: TGTGCCAGCAGTTCGCGTCGGTATGCGGGACCCCGCTCCTACGAGCAGTACTTC. Encoded protein: CASSSRRYAGPRSYEQYF. The gene calls are TRBV28 and TRBJ2-7; the D gene is possibly TRBD2 (6 bases). Trimming stripped 4 bases from V and 0 bases from J, with 22 bases between. The CDR3 is 18 amino acids. CDR1 and CDR2 (germline): MDHEN, SYDVKM.

V gene TRBV18 combines with J gene TRBJ2-3; perhaps TRBD2 as D (6 bases). In germline, CDR1 is KGHSH, CDR2 LQKENI. Trimming removed 1 base from V and 5 bases from J, with 19 bases in between. The CDR3 covers 17 residues. The CDR3 here is CASSPRFGIAVGDTQYF. In DNA, the CDR3 is TGTGCCAGCTCACCACGGTTCGGAATAGCGGTTGGAGATACGCAGTATTTT.

The chain employs TRBV9 and TRBJ2-2, with D tentatively TRBD1 (6 bases). CDR3 size: 13 residues. Trimming pared 8 bases from V and 1 base from J, leaving 9 bases between. Germline loops: CDR1 SGDLS, CDR2 YYNGEE. Here the CDR3 DNA reads TGTGCCAGTGGGACACAGAACACCGGGGAGCTGTTTTTT. This encodes CASGTQNTGELFF.

The rearrangement links TRBV19 to TRBJ2-2; D may be TRBD2 (6 bases). Germline assignment: CDR1 LNHDA and CDR2 SQIVND (reference sequence). This CDR3 has 15 residues. The germline V and J ends were trimmed by 5 bases and 3 bases, with 13 bases remaining between them. The CDR3 nucleotides read TGTGCCAGTAGTCTGGAGGGACTGCACACCGGGGAGCTGTTTTTT. It codes for CASSLEGLHTGELFF. Full variable domain (rest looked up from reference TRBV19 and TRBJ2-2): DGGITQSPKYLFRKEGQNVTLSCEQNLNHDAMYWYRQDPGQGLRLIYYSQIVNDFQKGDIAEGYSVSREKKESFPLTVTSAQKNPTAFYLCASSLEGLHTGELFFGEGSRLTVL.

The gene calls are TRBV10-3 and TRBJ2-6, with no clear D. V lost 4 bases, J lost 1 base, and 8 bases lay in between. The CDR3 is 15 residues long. Germline CDR1 and CDR2: ENHRY and SYGVKD. CDR3: CAISGDTSGANVLTF. The CDR3 DNA follows: TGTGCCATCAGTGGAGACACGTCTGGGGCCAACGTCCTGACTTTC.

This rearrangement joins TRBV7-2 to TRBJ2-3; the D gene is possibly TRBD1 (5 bases). Germline CDR1 reads SGHTA; CDR2 reads FQGNSA. The CDR3 is 14 residues long. The V end was cut by 5 bases, the J end by 1 base, with 10 bases between. CDR3 sequence reads: CASSHPTGTDTQYF. DNA of the CDR3: TGTGCCAGCAGCCATCCGACAGGCACAGATACGCAGTATTTT.

The CDR3 bases are TGTGCCAGCAGATCAGGGGTTACCGGGGAGCTGTTTTTT. Amino acid sequence: CASRSGVTGELFF. V usage is TRBV6-5 and J usage is TRBJ2-2, with TRBD1 as a possible D gene (6 bases). V was trimmed by 6 bases and J by 5 bases, leaving 10 bases between them. CDR1 and CDR2 from the germline V gene are MNHEY and SVGAGI. CDR3 size: 13 residues.

The chain's CDR3 is CASSLSPGQGEAFF. CDR3 bases: TGTGCCAGCAGCTTATCGCCGGGACAGGGTGAAGCTTTCTTT. The chain links TRBV7-8 to TRBJ1-1, with 9 bases identical to TRBD1. The V segment lost 2 bases and the J segment 7 bases; nucleotides outside the gene matches: 5. Germline lookup yields CDR1 SGHVS and CDR2 FQNEAQ. There are 14 residues in the CDR3. Full variable domain (remainder filled in from reference TRBV7-8 and TRBJ1-1): GAGVSQSPRYKVAKRGQDVALRCDPISGHVSLFWYQQALGQGPEFLTYFQNEAQLDKSGLPSDRFFAERPEGSVSTLKIQRTQQEDSAVYLCASSLSPGQGEAFFGQGTRLTVV.

V gene TRBV11-2 combines with J gene TRBJ2-7, with 8 bases that match TRBD1. CDR3 length equals 15 residues. From germline, CDR1 is SGHAT and CDR2 FQNNGV. The J segment lost 0 bases and the V segment lost 3 bases, leaving 4 bases of the junction unmatched. The CDR3 loop reads CASSFLQGVSYEQYF. The CDR3 coding sequence is TGTGCCAGCAGCTTTTTACAGGGGGTCTCCTACGAGCAGTACTTC.

In this sample, this clone turned up a few times. The genes are TRBV11-1 and TRBJ2-7, with a weak D call TRBD2 (5 bases). Germline loops: CDR1 SGHAT, CDR2 FQDESV (reference sequence). The CDR3 length is 13 residues. Trimming removed 1 base from V and 6 bases from J, with 10 bases in between. This CDR3 reads CASSLVGGLEQYF. In DNA form, the CDR3 reads TGTGCCAGCAGCTTAGTCGGAGGACTCGAGCAGTACTTC.

The chain is built from TRBV5-1 and TRBJ2-5, with 7 bases identical to TRBD2. The trim removed 0 bases at V and 5 bases at J, leaving 7 bases unmatched. The CDR3 length is 15 residues. In germline, CDR1 is SGHRS, CDR2 YFSETQ. The DNA of the CDR3 is TGCGCCAGCAGCTTGGCCGGGACTACGGAGGAGACCCAGTACTTC. This gives the protein CASSLAGTTEETQYF. Combining the CDR3 with reference TRBV5-1 and TRBJ2-5 gives the whole variable domain KAGVTQTPRYLIKTRGQQVTLSCSPISGHRSVSWYQQTPGQGLQFLFEYFSETQRNKGNFPGRFSGRQFSNSRSEMNVSTLELGDSALYLCASSLAGTTEETQYFGPGTRLLVL.

The chain joins TRBV7-2 to TRBJ1-2; TRBD1 is a possible D gene (6 bases). The ends were cut back, 5 bases at V and 4 bases at J, with 17 bases in the middle. Germline V gives CDR1 SGHTA, CDR2 FQGNSA. This CDR3 region has 15 residues. This chain's CDR3 is CASSPQTGTSYGYTF. The CDR3 DNA reads TGTGCCAGCAGCCCTCAAACCGGGACAAGCTATGGCTACACCTTC.

The V gene is TRBV5-1, the J gene TRBJ2-3; the match to TRBD2 covers 15 bases. Germline CDR1 SGHRS, CDR2 YFSETQ. The CDR3 has 20 residues. Germline trimming cut 3 bases from V and 1 base from J; bases unmatched to any gene: 12. The CDR3 sequence: CASSSRTSGGAVVGTDTQYF. The CDR3 nucleotides are TGCGCCAGCAGCTCTCGGACTAGCGGGGGGGCCGTCGTAGGCACAGATACGCAGTATTTT.

The rearrangement uses TRBV9 and TRBJ2-5, with D unclear. V lost 0 bases and J 2 bases, leaving 5 bases between the germline ends. The CDR3 runs to 13 residues. Germline assignment: CDR1 SGDLS and CDR2 YYNGEE. The CDR3 DNA reads as TGTGCCAGCAGCGTAGACTGGCAAGAGACCCAGTACTTC. It specifies CASSVDWQETQYF. Looking up the rest from reference TRBV9 and TRBJ2-5 gives the full variable domain: DSGVTQTPKHLITATGQRVTLRCSPRSGDLSVYWYQQSLDQGLQFLIQYYNGEERAKGNILERFSAQQFPDLHSELNLSSLELGDSALYFCASSVDWQETQYFGPGTRLLVL.

V and J are TRBV29-1 and TRBJ1-1; D call uncertain. V dropped 7 bases and J dropped 1 base, with 13 bases sitting between them. Per the germline V gene, CDR1 is SQVTM and CDR2 is ANQGSEA. The CDR3 length is 13 residues. The CDR3 sequence is CSGGGVPNTEAFF. CDR3 sequence (DNA): TGCAGCGGGGGAGGAGTACCGAACACTGAAGCTTTCTTT. The variable domain in full, with the rest retrieved from reference TRBV29-1 and TRBJ1-1, is SAVISQKPSRDICQRGTSLTIQCQVDSQVTMMFWYRQQPGQSLTLIATANQGSEATYESGFVIDKFPISRPNLTFSTLTVSNMSPEDSSIYLCSGGGVPNTEAFFGQGTRLTVV.

The chain is built from TRBV7-2 and TRBJ2-7; D unclear. The V and J ends lost 3 bases and 4 bases respectively, with 16 bases between them. Germline CDR1 and CDR2: SGHTA and FQGNSA. The CDR3 runs 15 residues. The CDR3 DNA is TGTGCCAGCAGCTTTGGCGCTAGTTCCTCTTACGAGCAGTACTTC. This encodes CASSFGASSSYEQYF. The whole variable domain, filled in from reference TRBV7-2 and TRBJ2-7, reads GAGVSQSPSNKVTEKGKDVELRCDPISGHTALYWYRQSLGQGLEFLIYFQGNSAPDKSGLPSDRFSAERTGGSVSTLTIQRTQQEDSAVYLCASSFGASSSYEQYFGPGTRLTVT.

The chain combines TRBV28 with TRBJ2-2; D possibly corresponds to TRBD2 (6 bases). The germline V gene encodes CDR1 MDHEN and CDR2 SYDVKM. The CDR3 extends over 12 amino acids. This CDR3 reads CAHSGPTGELFF. The CDR3 nucleotides are TGTGCACATAGCGGTCCCACCGGGGAGCTGTTTTTT.